The 21 T cell receptor beta chains listed next were all sequenced from one sample in a study of cytomegalovirus exposure and HLA in healthy donors. The study ran its PCR with 60 Vbeta and 13 Jbeta primers. Clones were read by immunoSEQ multiplex PCR, and TCRdb kept only the in-frame ones, dropping some. The profile shows over 150,000 clones, roughly four fifths of them singletons. The sequencing input was PBMCs. Every receptor here comes from a man in his forties or fifties in good health and CMV-seropositive.

The V and J genes are TRBV9 and TRBJ1-3; D is possibly TRBD1 (6 bases). The CDR3 is 16 amino acids. CDR1 is SGDLS, CDR2 YYNGEE, per germline. V was shortened by 3 bases and J by 0 bases, with 13 bases between the two germline ends. The CDR3 reads CASSGVGQTSGNTIYF. The CDR3 region has the DNA TGTGCCAGCAGCGGAGTAGGACAGACCTCTGGAAACACCATATATTTT.

The chain has TRBV4-1 and TRBJ2-3; 11 nucleotides line up with TRBD2. V lost 2 bases, J lost 5 bases, and 6 bases stayed unmatched. The V gene's germline CDR1 is MGHRA and CDR2 YSYEKL. This CDR3 has 16 residues. The CDR3 nucleotides are TGCGCCAGCAGCCAATATAGCGGGGGGGCCTTAGATACGCAGTATTTT. Its translation: CASSQYSGGALDTQYF.

This clone has just one count. The genes are TRBV19 and TRBJ1-2; D perhaps matches TRBD1 (6 bases). The germline V gene has CDR1 LNHDA and CDR2 SQIVND (reference sequence). V was shortened by 4 bases and J by 4 bases, with 13 bases between the two germline ends. This CDR3 has 14 residues. CDR3 sequence: CASSNSGRGYGYTF. CDR3 DNA sequence: TGTGCCAGTAGTAACTCTGGCAGGGGCTATGGCTACACCTTC.

The chain carries TRBV10-3 and TRBJ2-5, with D uncertain. Trimming left V 0 bases short and J 4 bases short, with 9 bases between. From germline, CDR1 is ENHRY and CDR2 SYGVKD. This CDR3 is built from 14 residues. The CDR3 spells CAISESQQPETQYF. As DNA, the CDR3 is TGTGCCATCAGTGAGTCTCAACAACCAGAGACCCAGTACTTC.

This clone was seen only a few times. Other DNA sequences in this sample translate to the same CDR3. The gene calls are TRBV7-2 and TRBJ2-3; 9 bases are a match to TRBD2. V was pared by 4 bases and J by 1 base, with 6 bases of the junction left unmatched. Germline loops: CDR1 SGHTA, CDR2 FQGNSA. The CDR3 is 16 amino acids. The CDR3, as DNA: TGTGCCAGCAGCTCGGGACTAGCAGGGGGCACAGATACGCAGTATTTT. Its translation is CASSSGLAGGTDTQYF.

The genes are TRBV30 and TRBJ2-4, with 11 bases matching TRBD2. Germline CDR1 GTSNPN, CDR2 SVGIG (reference sequence). The CDR3 contains 21 residues. Unmatched junction bases numbered 17, after V lost 1 base and J lost 0 bases. CDR3 region: CAWSGGASGGRRGLAKNIQYF. The CDR3 DNA sequence: TGTGCCTGGAGTGGAGGAGCTAGCGGGGGGCGTCGAGGACTAGCCAAAAACATTCAGTACTTC.

This chain joins TRBV25-1 and TRBJ2-7, with no clear D. The V end lost 6 bases, the J end lost 7 bases, and 4 bases lay between the germline ends. This CDR3 is built from 9 residues. Germline V gives CDR1 MGHDK, CDR2 SYGVNS. CDR3 region: CASSLEQYF. The CDR3 DNA follows: TGTGCCAGCAGCCTTGAGCAGTACTTC.

This chain connects TRBV7-2 to TRBJ2-2; D may be TRBD1 (6 bases). This CDR3 has 16 residues. Trimming shortened V by 5 bases and J by 0 bases, and 13 bases separated the two germline ends. Per the germline V gene, CDR1 is SGHTA and CDR2 is FQGNSA. CDR3 amino acids: CASSPGQTTNTGELFF. As DNA, the CDR3 is TGTGCCAGCAGCCCAGGACAGACGACGAACACCGGGGAGCTGTTTTTT.

This rearrangement joins TRBV4-3 to TRBJ2-7; no firm D call. V was trimmed by 0 bases and J by 2 bases, leaving 11 bases between them. Germline V gene sequence: CDR1 LGHNA, CDR2 YSLEER. This CDR3 comprises 15 residues. The CDR3 coding sequence is TGCGCCAGCAGCCAAGATGCCCCGACAACCTACGAGCAGTACTTC. Translated, it gives CASSQDAPTTYEQYF.

The chain employs TRBV4-3 and TRBJ2-7; D remains unclear. Trimming cost V 3 bases and J 5 bases, with 14 bases left between them. The CDR3 loop spans 14 amino acids. The germline V gene has CDR1 LGHNA and CDR2 YSLEER. CDR3 amino acids: CASSQALSGDEQYF. The CDR3 DNA reads as TGCGCCAGCAGCCAGGCCCTTAGTGGAGACGAGCAGTACTTC.

The chain couples TRBV4-1 to TRBJ1-1; D gene ambiguous. The germline V gene encodes CDR1 MGHRA and CDR2 YSYEKL. The CDR3 extends over 13 amino acids. The V and J ends lost 0 bases and 4 bases respectively, with 6 bases between them. CDR3 DNA sequence: TGCGCCAGCAGCCAAGATCGGGGCACTGAAGCTTTCTTT. Protein: CASSQDRGTEAFF.

This clone was found once. The chain recombines TRBV4-3 with TRBJ2-5, with D possibly TRBD1 on 6 matching bases. TRBJ2-7 explains the end of the DNA better; the J call may be wrong. From germline, CDR1 is LGHNA and CDR2 YSLEER. The CDR3 has 15 amino acids. The CDR3 here is CASSQEPTGIYEQYF. For the CDR3, the DNA is TGCGCCAGCAGCCAAGAACCGACAGGTATCTACGAGCAGTACTTC.

The V gene is TRBV7-2, the J gene TRBJ2-1; 9 nucleotides match TRBD2. V lost 4 bases to trimming and J lost 5 bases; unmatched junction nucleotides: 6. The germline CDR1 and CDR2 sequences are SGHTA and FQGNSA. The CDR3 is made up of 15 amino acids. CDR3 coding DNA: TGTGCCAGCAGCTCCCTAGCGGGGATAGACAATGAGCAGTTCTTC. Translating it yields CASSSLAGIDNEQFF.

This clone showed up just once. The rearrangement joins TRBV28 to TRBJ1-3; no clear D gene. The V end was cut by 4 bases, the J end by 0 bases, with 4 bases between. Germline lookup yields CDR1 MDHEN and CDR2 SYDVKM. This CDR3 contains 13 residues. The CDR3 loop is CASSSHSGNTIYF. The CDR3 bases are TGTGCCAGCAGTTCCCACTCTGGAAACACCATATATTTT.

This chain joins TRBV4-1 and TRBJ1-3; maybe TRBD1 (6 bases). Germline V gene lookup returns CDR1 MGHRA and CDR2 YSYEKL. V lost 0 bases to trimming and J lost 0 bases, with 9 bases between them. The CDR3 spans 16 residues. The CDR3: CASSQERGSSGNTIYF. CDR3 nucleotide sequence: TGCGCCAGCAGCCAAGAGAGGGGGAGCTCTGGAAACACCATATATTTT.

This chain connects TRBV19 to TRBJ2-2, with D uncertain. This CDR3 comprises 13 residues. The ends were cut back, 3 bases at V and 6 bases at J, with 8 bases in the middle. Looked up from germline, CDR1 is LNHDA and CDR2 is SQIVND (reference sequence). The CDR3 DNA is TGTGCCAGTAGTATCCCGGGTGCCGGGGAGCTGTTTTTT. Its protein product is CASSIPGAGELFF.

The V call is TRBV6-1, the J call TRBJ1-2; TRBD1 agrees at 9 bases. Germline V lookup: CDR1 MNHNS, CDR2 SASEGT. CDR3 length equals 15 residues. The junction had 2 bases not matched to a gene; V was cut back by 3 bases and J by 0 bases. CDR3 region: CASSEGQGSNYGYTF. For the CDR3, the DNA is TGTGCCAGCAGTGAGGGACAGGGTTCTAACTATGGCTACACCTTC.

This clone was seen just once. V is TRBV6-1 and J is TRBJ1-3; D gene unclear. Germline V gene data show CDR1 as MNHNS and CDR2 as SASEGT. The CDR3 runs to 15 residues. Deletions cut 6 bases from V and 9 bases from J, with 21 bases between. This CDR3 is CASSNGLSPLGTIYF. CDR3 in DNA: TGTGCCAGCAGCAATGGACTTAGCCCATTGGGCACCATATATTTT.

This chain links TRBV19 with TRBJ1-1, with 7 bases fitting TRBD1. The trim removed 7 bases at V and 1 base at J, leaving 6 bases unmatched. There are 14 residues in the CDR3. Germline V CDR1 and CDR2: LNHDA, SQIVND (reference sequence). The CDR3 protein is CASIKTGENTEAFF. DNA for the CDR3: TGTGCCAGTATAAAAACAGGGGAGAACACTGAAGCTTTCTTT.

The chain carries TRBV5-1 and TRBJ2-5, with D tentatively TRBD2 (5 bases). This CDR3 spans 14 amino acids. Trimming cost V 2 bases and J 5 bases, with 13 bases left between them. CDR1 and CDR2 (germline): SGHRS, YFSETQ. CDR3 sequence: CASSFHTGGETQYF. DNA for the CDR3: TGCGCCAGCAGCTTTCATACGGGCGGGGAGACCCAGTACTTC. Variable domain in full (rest from reference TRBV5-1 and TRBJ2-5): KAGVTQTPRYLIKTRGQQVTLSCSPISGHRSVSWYQQTPGQGLQFLFEYFSETQRNKGNFPGRFSGRQFSNSRSEMNVSTLELGDSALYLCASSFHTGGETQYFGPGTRLLVL.

The chain is built from TRBV7-6 and TRBJ2-7; D remains ambiguous. V was trimmed by 2 bases and J by 5 bases, leaving 10 bases between them. Germline CDR1 and CDR2: SGHVS and FNYEAQ. The CDR3 sequence is 13 residues long. CDR3 residues: CASSLSELNEQYF. The CDR3 DNA reads TGTGCCAGCAGCTTATCTGAGTTAAACGAGCAGTACTTC.